This is a list of T cell receptor beta chains from one sample in a study of T cell responses to AZD1222 COVID-19 vaccine. The table came from immunoSEQ multiplex PCR; TCRdb's copy has only in-frame clones and leaves some out. Of 150,000 to 200,000 clones in the sample, 90% to 95% were seen once. The material was peripheral blood, obtained 28 days after the second AZD1222 dose. The receptors were gathered from an adult who received the AZD1222 COVID-19 vaccine. CDR3s include the opening cysteine and the closing phenylalanine or tryptophan. The D gene is left open where the match is weak. Clone sizes are given selectively: once, few, many, or a class where the clone is expanded.

clone size	V gene	J gene	D gene	CDR3 protein	CDR3 DNA
-	TRBV19	TRBJ1-2	TRBD1	CASTPVSDRGNGYTF	TGTGCGAGTACCCCGGTATCTGACAGGGGGAATGGCTACACCTTC
-	TRBV13	TRBJ2-3	TRBD2	CASSLLAGTDTQYF	TGTGCCAGCAGCTTACTAGCGGGTACAGATACGCAGTATTTT
few	TRBV6-5	TRBJ2-7	TRBD1	CASSLGQGVQQYF	TGTGCCAGCAGTTTGGGACAGGGGGTCCAGCAGTACTTC
-	TRBV27	TRBJ1-2	-	CASSAQGGVYYGYTF	TGTGCCAGCAGTGCTCAGGGAGGGGTATACTATGGCTACACCTTC
once	TRBV19	TRBJ2-7	-	CASSIRGNKHYEQYF	TGTGCCAGTAGTATACGAGGTAATAAGCACTACGAGCAGTACTTC
once	TRBV7-2	TRBJ2-7	-	CASSVSGRSYEQYF	TGTGCCAGCAGCGTATCAGGGAGATCCTACGAGCAGTACTTC
once	TRBV18	TRBJ2-7	TRBD2	CASSPATSGSNEQYF	TGTGCCAGCTCACCTGCGACTAGCGGGAGCAACGAGCAGTACTTC
-	TRBV19	TRBJ1-2	-	CASTEDNGYTF	TGTGCCAGTACTGAGGACAATGGCTACACCTTC
-	TRBV2	TRBJ1-1	-	CASSRASGSTEAFF	TGTGCCAGCAGTCGGGCATCGGGGAGCACTGAAGCTTTCTTT
-	TRBV5-1	TRBJ2-7	-	CASSLLGIYEQYF	TGCGCCAGCAGCTTATTGGGAATCTACGAGCAGTACTTC
-	TRBV6-5	TRBJ1-3	TRBD1	CASRQGARYGNTIYF	TGTGCCAGCAGACAGGGGGCAAGATATGGAAACACCATATATTTT
-	TRBV25-1	TRBJ2-5	TRBD1	CASSQGARETQYF	TGTGCCAGCAGTCAGGGGGCCCGGGAGACCCAGTACTTC
-	TRBV7-8	TRBJ2-7	TRBD2	CASSKTSGRTDEQYF	TGTGCCAGCAGCAAGACTAGCGGGAGAACGGACGAGCAGTACTTC
-	TRBV5-1	TRBJ2-4	-	CASSSVGLTKNIQYF	TGCGCCAGCAGCTCAGTGGGGTTAACCAAAAACATTCAGTACTTC
-	TRBV27	TRBJ2-1	-	CASSPKSYNEQFF	TGTGCCAGCAGTCCGAAGTCCTACAATGAGCAGTTCTTC
once	TRBV6-5	TRBJ2-7	-	CASGTGSPRLREQYF	TGTGCCAGCGGCACAGGGTCCCCTCGTTTGCGGGAGCAGTACTTC
once	TRBV3-1/TRBV3-2	TRBJ1-5	-	CASSQDRGQPQHF	TGTGCCAGCAGCCAAGATAGGGGGCAGCCCCAGCATTTT
-	TRBV28	TRBJ1-5	-	CASSPLSQPQHF	TGTGCCAGCAGCCCCTTGTCTCAGCCCCAGCATTTT
once	TRBV7-9	TRBJ1-1	TRBD1	CASSSDTGAGTEAFF	TGTGCCAGCAGCTCCGATACAGGGGCGGGCACTGAAGCTTTCTTT
-	TRBV7-9	TRBJ2-3	-	CASRSDTDTQYF	TGTGCCAGCAGAAGTGACACAGATACGCAGTATTTT
-	TRBV19	TRBJ2-2	TRBD2	CASSWVPAGVAGELFF	TGTGCCAGTAGTTGGGTTCCGGCGGGAGTGGCCGGGGAGCTGTTTTTT
-	TRBV3-1/TRBV3-2	TRBJ2-7	TRBD1	CASSQGQGSSYEQYF	TGTGCCAGCAGCCAAGGACAGGGGAGCTCCTACGAGCAGTACTTC
once	TRBV12-5	TRBJ2-7	TRBD1	CASGFYPGQSSYEQYF	TGTGCTAGTGGTTTCTACCCGGGACAGAGCTCCTACGAGCAGTACTTC
-	TRBV4-1	TRBJ2-2	-	CASSTDWNTGELFF	TGCGCCAGCAGTACCGACTGGAACACCGGGGAGCTGTTTTTT
-	TRBV5-1	TRBJ2-5	-	CASSQTGSETQYF	TGCGCCAGCAGCCAAACAGGGTCGGAGACCCAGTACTTC
-	TRBV3-1/TRBV3-2	TRBJ2-1	-	CASSQEGRRAYNEQFF	TGTGCCAGCAGCCAAGAGGGTAGAAGGGCATACAATGAGCAGTTCTTC
-	TRBV6-5	TRBJ2-7	TRBD2	CASSYLAGGGSYEQYF	TGTGCCAGCAGTTACTTAGCGGGAGGCGGGTCCTACGAGCAGTACTTC
-	TRBV28	TRBJ1-1	-	CASSYIDEAFF	TGTGCCAGCAGTTACATTGATGAAGCTTTCTTT
-	TRBV5-1	TRBJ1-1	-	CASSFMGTEAFF	TGCGCCAGCAGCTTTATGGGGACTGAAGCTTTCTTT
-	TRBV7-8	TRBJ2-5	-	CASSPRKTQYF	TGTGCCAGCAGCCCCCGTAAGACCCAGTACTTC
-	TRBV19	TRBJ2-6	-	CASSDQGYSGANVLTF	TGTGCCAGTAGTGACCAGGGGTACTCTGGGGCCAACGTCCTGACTTTC
once	TRBV20-1	TRBJ1-2	-	CSARDYGYTF	TGCAGTGCGAGGGACTATGGCTACACCTTC
-	TRBV3-1/TRBV3-2	TRBJ1-3	-	CASSQDFWGISGNTIYF	TGTGCCAGCAGCCAAGATTTTTGGGGGATTTCTGGAAACACCATATATTTT
-	TRBV28	TRBJ2-7	TRBD2	CASRGGPSGSYEQYF	TGTGCCAGCAGGGGGGGACCTAGCGGGAGCTACGAGCAGTACTTC
-	TRBV2	TRBJ2-7	TRBD1	CATSSSGTASYEQYF	TGTGCCACCTCTTCTTCCGGGACAGCCTCCTACGAGCAGTACTTC
-	TRBV19	TRBJ2-5	TRBD1	CASSRLTGGEPQYF	TGTGCCAGTAGTCGGTTGACAGGGGGGGAGCCCCAGTACTTC
-	TRBV30	TRBJ2-3	TRBD2	CAWASGRSTDTQYF	TGTGCCTGGGCTAGCGGGAGGAGCACAGATACGCAGTATTTT
-	TRBV5-1	TRBJ1-1	TRBD1	CASSRQARTGGGSNTEAFF	TGCGCCAGCAGCCGCCAAGCAAGAACAGGGGGCGGATCGAACACTGAAGCTTTCTTT
few	TRBV2	TRBJ1-1	-	CASSAGFSHTEAFF	TGTGCCAGCAGTGCTGGATTTTCTCACACTGAAGCTTTCTTT
-	TRBV6-2/TRBV6-3	TRBJ1-6	-	CASSYSSRVGNSPLHF	TGTGCCAGCAGTTACTCGAGCAGGGTGGGAAATTCACCCCTCCACTTT
once	TRBV12-3/TRBV12-4	TRBJ2-5	-	CASSFGAGETQYF	TGTGCCAGCAGTTTTGGGGCTGGGGAGACCCAGTACTTC
-	TRBV7-2	TRBJ2-3	TRBD2	CASSSWGLAGTDTQYF	TGTGCCAGCAGCTCTTGGGGACTAGCGGGCACAGATACGCAGTATTTT
-	TRBV25-1	TRBJ1-6	-	CASSEFRSAGNSPLHF	TGTGCCAGCAGTGAATTCAGGAGTGCCGGGAATTCACCCCTCCACTTT
-	TRBV7-7	TRBJ2-1	TRBD1	CASSRYPAQGDEQFF	TGTGCCAGCAGTCGCTACCCCGCCCAGGGGGATGAGCAGTTCTTC
-	TRBV6-5	TRBJ1-2	-	CASTEVGKLGGYTF	TGTGCCAGCACCGAAGTGGGCAAGTTGGGCGGCTACACCTTC
-	TRBV2	TRBJ1-1	-	CASKVETQGGGFF	TGTGCCAGCAAGGTCGAGACGCAGGGCGGGGGTTTCTTT
-	TRBV5-4	TRBJ1-1	-	CASSLLSRTEAFF	TGTGCCAGCAGCCTCTTATCGCGGACTGAAGCTTTCTTT
-	TRBV29-1	TRBJ2-1	TRBD2	CSEPGLKRNEQFF	TGCAGCGAGCCGGGACTAAAGAGGAATGAGCAGTTCTTC
-	TRBV9	TRBJ1-1	-	CASSGDLRATEAFF	TGTGCCAGCAGCGGGGACCTGAGGGCCACTGAAGCTTTCTTT
-	TRBV24-1	TRBJ2-1	TRBD2	CATSDLQYREGRNEQFF	TGTGCCACCAGTGATTTGCAGTACCGGGAGGGCCGGAATGAGCAGTTCTTC
-	TRBV3-1/TRBV3-2	TRBJ2-7	-	CASSREVSYEQYF	TGTGCCAGCAGCCGTGAGGTCTCCTACGAGCAGTACTTC
-	TRBV6-1	TRBJ1-1	-	CASSAPVEGQRTEAFF	TGTGCCAGCAGTGCCCCCGTGGAGGGGCAGCGCACTGAAGCTTTCTTT
-	TRBV25-1	TRBJ1-1	-	CASKWTDNTEAFF	TGTGCCAGCAAATGGACGGATAACACTGAAGCTTTCTTT
-	TRBV15	TRBJ1-2	-	CATSRDVEVPYGYTF	TGTGCCACCAGCAGAGATGTCGAGGTTCCCTATGGCTACACCTTC
-	TRBV19	TRBJ1-4	-	CASSMGHISAATNEKLFF	TGTGCCAGTAGTATGGGGCACATCTCCGCCGCAACTAATGAAAAACTGTTTTTT
few	TRBV24-1	TRBJ1-5	-	CATSDSTGTQHF	TGTGCCACCAGTGACTCCACAGGGACCCAGCATTTT
-	TRBV5-6	TRBJ1-6	-	CASSFRGSGNSPLHF	TGTGCCAGCAGCTTTAGAGGGAGCGGGAATTCACCCCTCCACTTT
-	TRBV29-1	TRBJ2-5	TRBD2	CSVEKSGIGVETQYF	TGCAGCGTTGAAAAGAGCGGGATAGGGGTAGAGACCCAGTACTTC
-	TRBV30	TRBJ2-3	TRBD2	CAWSAPTGTRGDTQYF	TGTGCCTGGAGTGCCCCAACCGGGACTAGAGGAGATACGCAGTATTTT
-	TRBV12-3/TRBV12-4	TRBJ1-2	-	CASSLGANYGYTF	TGTGCCAGCAGTTTGGGCGCTAACTATGGCTACACCTTC